The 6 T cell receptor beta chains below were found in one sample sequenced in a study of T-cell reconstitution after alpha-beta-depleted transplantation in children. The library targeted TCRbeta and was prepared with unique molecular identifiers. TCRdb analysed the PCR reads with MiXCR anew, one entry per CDR3 protein. Seen here are about 410,000 distinct CDR3 sequences, about a fifth observed once, and the top ten hold less than 4.5%. This specimen was PBMCs from the stem cell graft donor, taken from the stem cell graft. Receptors originate from a human donor who donated a stem cell graft to a child with acute myeloid leukemia.

The chain has TRBV11-2 and TRBJ1-1; a possible D gene is TRBD1 (6 bases). Germline-derived CDR1 and CDR2 are SGHAT and FQNNGV. This CDR3 has 16 residues. Trimming stripped 1 base from V and 1 base from J, with 13 bases between. The chain's CDR3 is CASSLGRQVPNTEAFF. In DNA, the CDR3 is TGTGCCAGCAGCTTAGGGAGACAGGTCCCGAACACTGAAGCTTTCTTT.

The table lists this clonotype with a count of one. The V call is TRBV5-1, the J call TRBJ2-3; D uncertain. The germline gives CDR1 SGHRS, CDR2 YFSETQ. The ends were cut back, 4 bases at V and 2 bases at J, with 14 bases in the middle. This CDR3 region has 15 residues. The CDR3 bases are TGCGCCAGCAGCCCTAATAGTGCTCTCACAGATACGCAGTATTTT. Its protein is CASSPNSALTDTQYF.

The chain has TRBV4-3 and TRBJ2-2; 14 nucleotides line up with TRBD2. Germline values: CDR1 LGHNA, CDR2 YSLEER. The CDR3 runs to 15 residues. Trimming cost V 4 bases and J 5 bases; bases outside gene matches: 0. The CDR3 DNA reads TGCGCCAGCAGCCGGACTAGCGGGAGGACCGGGGAGCTGTTTTTT. This codes for CASSRTSGRTGELFF.

Concerning this clonotype: The junction departs from the called germline gene at one end, perhaps through a read error. The V call is TRBV19, the J call TRBJ2-1; TRBD2 aligns across 11 bases. Germline-derived CDR1 and CDR2 are LNHDA and SQIVND (reference sequence). The CDR3 sequence is 15 residues long. The DNA of the CDR3 is TGTGCCAGCAGTAGCGGGAGGGCCCGGGGGGGTGAGCAGTTCTTC. The encoded protein is CASSSGRARGGEQFF.

This clonotype was seen a handful of times. This chain joins TRBV20-1 and TRBJ2-7; 8 bases map to TRBD1. V lost 0 bases and J lost 2; bases outside the gene matches: 6. Germline CDR1 DFQATT, CDR2 SNEGSKA (reference sequence). The CDR3 is made up of 15 amino acids. This chain's CDR3 is CSARDAGGSTYEQYF. The CDR3 nucleotides read TGCAGTGCTAGAGATGCAGGGGGCTCGACCTACGAGCAGTACTTC.

This clonotype was detected a few times. The chain joins TRBV11-1 to TRBJ2-2; 13 positions match TRBD2. CDR3 length: 19 residues. Losses at the gene ends were 4 bases for V and 1 base for J; bases not matched to a gene: 9. The V gene's germline CDR1 is SGHAT and CDR2 FQDESV (reference sequence). The DNA for the CDR3 is TGTGCCAGCAGCTCGAAGACTAGCGGGAGGACTTGGAACACCGGGGAGCTGTTTTTT. As protein: CASSSKTSGRTWNTGELFF.